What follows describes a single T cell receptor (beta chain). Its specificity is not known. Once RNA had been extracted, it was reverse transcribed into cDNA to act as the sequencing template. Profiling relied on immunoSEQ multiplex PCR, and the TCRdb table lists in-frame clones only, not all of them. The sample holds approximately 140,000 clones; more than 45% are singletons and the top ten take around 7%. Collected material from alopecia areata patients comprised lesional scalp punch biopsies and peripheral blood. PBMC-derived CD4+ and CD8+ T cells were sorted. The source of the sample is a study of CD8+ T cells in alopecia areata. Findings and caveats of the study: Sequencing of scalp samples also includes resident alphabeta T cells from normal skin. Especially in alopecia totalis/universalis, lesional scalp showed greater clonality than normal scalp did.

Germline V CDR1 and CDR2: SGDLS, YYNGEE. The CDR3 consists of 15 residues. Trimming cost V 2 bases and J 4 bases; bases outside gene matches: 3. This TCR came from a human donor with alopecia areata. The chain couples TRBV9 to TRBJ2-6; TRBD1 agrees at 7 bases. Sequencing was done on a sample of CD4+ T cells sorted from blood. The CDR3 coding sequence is TGTGCCAGCAGCGTGACAGGGACAGGGGCCAACGTCCTGACTTTC. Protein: CASSVTGTGANVLTF.